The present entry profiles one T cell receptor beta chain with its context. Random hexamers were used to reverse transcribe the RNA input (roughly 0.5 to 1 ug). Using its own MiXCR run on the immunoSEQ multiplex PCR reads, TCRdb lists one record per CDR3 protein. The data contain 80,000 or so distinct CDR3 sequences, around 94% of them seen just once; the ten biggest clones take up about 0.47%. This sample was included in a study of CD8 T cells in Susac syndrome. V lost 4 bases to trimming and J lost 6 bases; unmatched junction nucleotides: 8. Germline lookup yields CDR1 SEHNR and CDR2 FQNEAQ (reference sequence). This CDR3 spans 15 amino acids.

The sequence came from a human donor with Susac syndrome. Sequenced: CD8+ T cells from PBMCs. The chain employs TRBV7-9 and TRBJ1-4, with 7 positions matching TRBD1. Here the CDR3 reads CASSYPRGRDEKLFF. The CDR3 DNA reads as TGTGCCAGCAGCTACCCAAGGGGGCGGGATGAAAAACTGTTTTTT.